The 20 T cell receptor beta chains given below trace back to one sample, sequenced in a study of cytomegalovirus exposure and HLA in healthy donors (dated by TCRdb to 2017 to 2019). Receptor libraries were prepared by the immunoSEQ multiplex PCR assay. TCRdb carries this immuneACCESS record with in-frame sequences only. Its versions omit some clonotypes, under half of them owing to an unresolved V gene in the studies checked, with the rest unexplained. The sample table holds 45,000 to 65,000 clones, of which over 75% were seen once. Of the sample, less than 4% falls within the top ten clones. Sequenced input: PBMCs. These receptor sequences come from a man between 18 and 29 years old in good health and CMV-seronegative.

V is TRBV2 and J is TRBJ2-2; 7 bases line up with TRBD1. This CDR3 is built from 15 residues. V gave up 2 bases and J gave up 4 bases; unmatched junction bases: 4. Germline lookup yields CDR1 SNHLY and CDR2 FYNNEI. CDR3 in amino acids: CASSERGPGTGELFF. In DNA, the CDR3 is TGTGCCAGCAGTGAAAGGGGGCCAGGCACCGGGGAGCTGTTTTTT. Using reference TRBV2 and TRBJ2-2 for the parts outside the CDR3, the full variable domain is EPEVTQTPSHQVTQMGQEVILRCVPISNHLYFYWYRQILGQKVEFLVSFYNNEISEKSEIFDDQFSVERPDGSNFTLKIRSTKLEDSAMYFCASSERGPGTGELFFGEGSRLTVL.

This chain links TRBV10-2 with TRBJ1-5; the D is unclear. The CDR3 sequence is 15 residues long. V lost 7 bases and J 0 bases, leaving 13 bases between the germline ends. Germline CDR1 WSHSY, CDR2 SAAADI. The CDR3 bases are TGCGCCAGCACCGAGAGGGATTTTAGCAATCAGCCCCAGCATTTT. Protein sequence: CASTERDFSNQPQHF.

The rearrangement uses TRBV5-1 and TRBJ2-1, with D possibly TRBD2 on 5 matching bases. Germline CDR1 and CDR2: SGHRS and YFSETQ. There are 15 residues in the CDR3. V lost 1 base, J lost 5 bases, and 13 bases lay in between. The CDR3 region is CASSLLGLIHNEQFF. The CDR3, as DNA: TGCGCCAGCAGCTTGCTAGGACTGATACACAATGAGCAGTTCTTC.

J is TRBJ1-2 and V is TRBV27, with 7 bases aligning to TRBD1. V lost 0 bases to trimming and J lost 7 bases; unmatched junction nucleotides: 5. The CDR3 is 14 residues long. The V gene's germline CDR1 is MNHEY and CDR2 SMNVEV (reference sequence). The CDR3 sequence is CASSLSPTGSGYTF. The CDR3 nucleotides read TGTGCCAGCAGTTTATCCCCGACAGGGTCTGGCTACACCTTC.

This chain uses TRBV30 with TRBJ1-5; the D is unclear. Germline-derived CDR1 and CDR2 are GTSNPN and SVGIG (reference sequence). The CDR3 has 16 residues. The V end was cut by 0 bases, the J end by 0 bases, with 12 bases between. The CDR3 bases are TGTGCCTGGAGTGTCGCCAACAGCTATAGCAATCAGCCCCAGCATTTT. Translation gives CAWSVANSYSNQPQHF.

J is TRBJ2-7 and V is TRBV2; D may be TRBD1 (5 bases). V was trimmed by 5 bases and J by 3 bases, leaving 11 bases between them. CDR1 and CDR2 from the germline V gene are SNHLY and FYNNEI. CDR3 length equals 13 residues. The CDR3 DNA follows: TGTGCCAGCAGTAGGGGCACCTACTACGAGCAGTACTTC. It encodes CASSRGTYYEQYF.

This clone was detected a few times. The V and J genes are TRBV10-2 and TRBJ1-2; D may be TRBD1 (6 bases). Germline V gives CDR1 WSHSY, CDR2 SAAADI. The CDR3 length is 12 residues. V was trimmed by 8 bases and J by 6 bases, leaving 13 bases between them. The chain's CDR3 is CASEGTGNGYTF. The DNA for the CDR3 is TGCGCCAGCGAAGGAACAGGGAATGGCTACACCTTC.

DNA for the CDR3: TGTGCCAGCTCACCGAGATCAGTATCCAGCGGGAGGCCCTACCAAGAGACCCAGTACTTC. Amino acids: CASSPRSVSSGRPYQETQYF. V is TRBV18 and J is TRBJ2-5; TRBD2 matches 9 bases. The V gene end was trimmed by 3 bases and the J gene end by 0 bases; junction bases not matched to a gene: 17. This CDR3 spans 20 amino acids. Germline CDR1 KGHSH, CDR2 LQKENI. The variable domain in full, with the rest retrieved from reference TRBV18 and TRBJ2-5, is NAGVMQNPRHLVRRRGQEARLRCSPMKGHSHVYWYRQLPEEGLKFMVYLQKENIIDESGMPKERFSAEFPKEGPSILRIQQVVRGDSAAYFCASSPRSVSSGRPYQETQYFGPGTRLLVL.

The chain combines TRBV28 with TRBJ1-5; D is possibly TRBD1 (6 bases). This CDR3 comprises 15 residues. V dropped 5 bases and J dropped 5 bases, with 16 bases sitting between them. Per germline, CDR1 MDHEN and CDR2 SYDVKM. The CDR3 region is CASSTPWGQYQPQHF. For the CDR3, the DNA is TGTGCCAGCAGTACCCCCTGGGGGCAGTATCAGCCCCAGCATTTT.

This clone has just one count. The genes are TRBV6-1 and TRBJ1-2; TRBD1 might be the D (5 bases). CDR3 length equals 14 residues. The ends were cut back, 8 bases at V and 2 bases at J, with 15 bases in the middle. The germline gives CDR1 MNHNS, CDR2 SASEGT. The CDR3 DNA reads as TGTGCCAGCTCCGAGAGAAAGGGGAACTATGGCTACACCTTC. Its translation is CASSERKGNYGYTF.

The genes are TRBV18 and TRBJ2-1; D may be TRBD2 (5 bases). The CDR3 covers 17 residues. V was trimmed by 6 bases and J by 2 bases, leaving 20 bases between them. Germline-derived CDR1 and CDR2 are KGHSH and LQKENI. CDR3 in amino acids: CASSPIPPGITYNEQFF. CDR3 nucleotide sequence: TGTGCCAGCTCGCCTATTCCGCCGGGGATTACCTACAATGAGCAGTTCTTC.

This chain links TRBV10-2 with TRBJ2-1, with D hard to call. Germline loops: CDR1 WSHSY, CDR2 SAAADI. The CDR3 is 12 amino acids. Trimming removed 4 bases from V and 5 bases from J, with 6 bases in between. In DNA, the CDR3 is TGCGCCAGCAGTGCGAACAACAATGAGCAGTTCTTC. Amino acid sequence: CASSANNNEQFF.

J is TRBJ1-1 and V is TRBV29-1; D not resolved. Germline values: CDR1 SQVTM, CDR2 ANQGSEA. This CDR3 spans 15 amino acids. V was cut by 5 bases and J by 0 bases, with 16 bases left in between. CDR3 protein: CSVFSPIRVNTEAFF. Written as DNA, the CDR3 is TGCAGCGTTTTCTCCCCGATCCGGGTGAACACTGAAGCTTTCTTT.

The chain has TRBV29-1 and TRBJ2-1; possible D gene TRBD2, 5 bases. This CDR3 contains 11 residues. Per the germline V gene, CDR1 is SQVTM and CDR2 is ANQGSEA. V was trimmed by 4 bases and J by 4 bases, leaving 5 bases between them. This CDR3 is CSVGGYNEQFF. The CDR3 DNA follows: TGCAGCGTTGGCGGGTACAATGAGCAGTTCTTC.

V is TRBV19 and J is TRBJ2-3; a weak D match, TRBD2 (5 bases). Germline CDR1 LNHDA, CDR2 SQIVND (reference sequence). The CDR3 has 17 amino acids. The ends were cut back, 1 base at V and 1 base at J, with 15 bases in the middle. In DNA, the CDR3 is TGTGCCAGTAGTATAGGGATTAGCGAACCCGGCACAGATACGCAGTATTTT. Residues: CASSIGISEPGTDTQYF.

This clone appeared once. CDR3 region: CASREAGNTEAFF. The CDR3 DNA follows: TGTGCCAGCAGAGAAGCGGGGAACACTGAAGCTTTCTTT. The genes are TRBV5-4 and TRBJ1-1, with D unresolved. The V gene lost 5 bases and the J gene lost 1 base, with 9 bases spanning the gap. Germline lookup yields CDR1 SGHNT and CDR2 YYREEE (reference sequence). CDR3 length: 13 residues. Complete variable domain (other parts from reference TRBV5-4 and TRBJ1-1): ETGVTQSPTHLIKTRGQQVTLRCSSQSGHNTVSWYQQALGQGPQFIFQYYREEENGRGNFPPRFSGLQFPNYSSELNVNALELDDSALYLCASREAGNTEAFFGQGTRLTVV.

This chain joins TRBV5-4 and TRBJ1-3, with 7 bases matching TRBD1. Unmatched junction bases numbered 4, after V lost 4 bases and J lost 0 bases. Germline V gene lookup returns CDR1 SGHNT and CDR2 YYREEE (reference sequence). This CDR3 has 15 residues. The CDR3 loop reads CASSPGTASGNTIYF. CDR3 in DNA: TGTGCCAGCAGCCCAGGGACAGCCTCTGGAAACACCATATATTTT.

The gene calls are TRBV2 and TRBJ2-7, with TRBD2 identical over 8 bases. The CDR3 sequence is 13 residues long. V shed 2 bases, J shed 6 bases, and the junction held 3 bases outside the gene matches. Germline V gene sequence: CDR1 SNHLY, CDR2 FYNNEI. The CDR3 protein is CASSESGRGEQYF. DNA for the CDR3: TGTGCCAGCAGTGAAAGCGGGAGAGGCGAGCAGTACTTC.

Only one count was recorded for this clone. The CDR3 nucleotides read TGTGCCAGCAGCTTGTATAGCGGGAGCACCGGGGAGCTGTTTTTT. It specifies CASSLYSGSTGELFF. The rearrangement joins TRBV5-4 to TRBJ2-2, with TRBD2 matching over 9 bases. J was trimmed by 4 bases and V by 1 base; bases with no gene match: 2. The CDR3 has 15 amino acids. Per the germline V gene, CDR1 is SGHNT and CDR2 is YYREEE (reference sequence).

The rearrangement joins TRBV13 to TRBJ2-4; 9 bases map to TRBD1. V shed 4 bases and J 8 bases; nucleotides not matched to a gene: 6. The CDR3 length is 14 residues. Germline V lookup: CDR1 PRHDT, CDR2 FYEKMQ (reference sequence). The CDR3 nucleotides are TGTGCCAGCAGCTCGGGACAGGGTACCGACATTCAGTACTTC. Protein sequence: CASSSGQGTDIQYF.